The clone carrying this TCR beta chain has at least ten counts. TCR beta CDR3 region amplification was performed from RNA transcripts. During a first-round RT-PCR of the TCR CDR3, the HTBI primer set was used. Each CDR3 protein is one row after TCRdb ran MiXCR on the multiplex PCR reads. The sample has 700,000 or so distinct CDR3 sequences; around 13% are singletons. This sample is drawn from a study of T cells in Graves' hyperthyroidism and ophthalmopathy. Uncontrolled infection, other autoimmune disease, pregnancy or lactation excluded patients. The TCR comes from a woman in her forties or fifties with Graves' ophthalmopathy. The sample consisted of blood.

CDR3 bases: TGTGCCAGCAGCCGATACAACACTGAAGCTTTCTTT. Protein sequence: CASSRYNTEAFF. The rearrangement links TRBV7-9 to TRBJ1-1; no firm D call. Germline CDR1 and CDR2: SEHNR and FQNEAQ (reference sequence). The CDR3 has 12 amino acids. Trimming removed 5 bases at V and 2 bases at J, with 6 bases between.